The 5 T cell receptor beta chains reported below all come from one sample, sequenced in a study of T cell responses to AZD1222 COVID-19 vaccine. Assay used: immunoSEQ multiplex PCR; TCRdb lists only in-frame clones, some missing. Among 75,000 to 95,000 clones listed, 90% were seen once. The sample was peripheral blood, taken on day 0 of AZD1222 vaccination. The receptor source for this set is an adult in good health.

In its sample, this clone was seen a few times. The chain carries TRBV5-1 and TRBJ2-1; D is unresolved. The CDR3 runs to 12 residues. Trimming stripped 2 bases from V and 6 bases from J, with 6 bases between. CDR1 SGHRS and CDR2 YFSETQ come from the germline V gene. The CDR3 protein is CASSFRPNEQFF. The CDR3 nucleotides read TGCGCCAGCAGCTTTCGACCCAATGAGCAGTTCTTC.

The chain has TRBV29-1 and TRBJ2-6; perhaps TRBD2 as D (6 bases). The CDR3 spans 16 residues. Germline V gene sequence: CDR1 SQVTM, CDR2 ANQGSEA. The V end lost 5 bases, the J end lost 0 bases, and 14 bases lay between the germline ends. In DNA, the CDR3 is TGCAGCGTTCCCGGGACTTCCAGCTCTGGGGCCAACGTCCTGACTTTC. This translates into CSVPGTSSSGANVLTF.

This clone was observed once. The chain uses TRBV24-1 and TRBJ2-1, with 7 positions matching TRBD2. Losses at the gene ends were 2 bases for V and 6 bases for J; bases not matched to a gene: 3. This CDR3 region has 14 residues. Germline assignment: CDR1 KGHDR and CDR2 SFDVKD. DNA of the CDR3: TGTGCCACCAGTGATTGGTTAGCGGGCAATGAGCAGTTCTTC. This sequence encodes CATSDWLAGNEQFF.

The V gene is TRBV29-1, the J gene TRBJ1-1; a weak D match, TRBD1 (5 bases). V was trimmed by 5 bases and J by 0 bases, leaving 10 bases between them. Germline CDR1 and CDR2: SQVTM and ANQGSEA. This CDR3 is built from 13 residues. The CDR3 loop reads CSVKGLMNTEAFF. The CDR3, as DNA: TGCAGCGTTAAGGGGCTAATGAACACTGAAGCTTTCTTT.

This rearrangement joins TRBV30 to TRBJ2-7, with TRBD2 identical over 11 bases. V shed 1 base, J shed 2 bases, and the junction held 13 bases outside the gene matches. The germline CDR1 and CDR2 sequences are GTSNPN and SVGIG (reference sequence). CDR3 size: 18 residues. CDR3 protein: CAWSEASGGTHITYEQYF. CDR3 in DNA: TGTGCCTGGAGTGAGGCTAGCGGGGGGACCCACATTACCTACGAGCAGTACTTC. Complete variable domain (other parts from reference TRBV30 and TRBJ2-7): SQTIHQWPATLVQPVGSPLSLECTVEGTSNPNLYWYRQAAGRGLQLLFYSVGIGQISSEVPQNLSASRPQDRQFILSSKKLLLSDSGFYLCAWSEASGGTHITYEQYFGPGTRLTVT.